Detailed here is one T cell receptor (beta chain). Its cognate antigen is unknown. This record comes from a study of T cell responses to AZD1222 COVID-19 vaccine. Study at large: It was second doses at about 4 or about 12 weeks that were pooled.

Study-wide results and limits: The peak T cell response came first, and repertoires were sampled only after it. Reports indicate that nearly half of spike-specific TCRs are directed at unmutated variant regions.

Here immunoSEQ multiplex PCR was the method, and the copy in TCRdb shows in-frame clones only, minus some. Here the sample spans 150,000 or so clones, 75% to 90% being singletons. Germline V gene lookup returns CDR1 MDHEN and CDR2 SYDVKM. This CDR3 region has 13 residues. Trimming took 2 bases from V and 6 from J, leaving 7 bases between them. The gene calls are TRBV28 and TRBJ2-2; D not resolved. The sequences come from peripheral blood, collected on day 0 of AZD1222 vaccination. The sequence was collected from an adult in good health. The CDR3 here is CASSLPIPGELFF. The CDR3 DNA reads TGTGCCAGCAGTTTACCGATTCCCGGGGAGCTGTTTTTT.